The clone carrying this T cell receptor beta chain has ten or more counts. The antigen is unknown. From the 5' RACE reads, TCRdb called clonotypes with MiXCR, one entry per CDR3 protein. The sample contains about 330,000 distinct CDR3 sequences, over 4% of which appear only once. J lost 0 bases, V lost 5 bases, and 7 bases had no gene match. Germline CDR1 is DFQATT and CDR2 is SNEGSKA (reference sequence). This CDR3 contains 15 residues. These data are taken from a study of T cells after yellow fever vaccination. The study, taken as a whole, reports: Compared with primary, the secondary response was weaker and peaked at day 5, not 15. Booster samples showed a return of most primary-vaccination clones (about 97% CD4, over 70% CD8).

The chain recombines TRBV20-1 with TRBJ2-1; the match to TRBD2 covers 7 bases. The starting material was PBMCs, obtained 5 days after the yellow fever booster vaccination. This clonotype was obtained from a man aged 18 to 35 who received the YFV17D yellow fever vaccine. CDR3: CSAWGGSSSYNEQFF. CDR3 nucleotide sequence: TGCAGTGCTTGGGGGGGTTCCAGCTCCTACAATGAGCAGTTCTTC.